The sequence of this TCR beta chain was determined in a study of CD8 T cells in Susac syndrome. The RNA, roughly 0.45 to 1 ug, was put through reverse transcription using random hexamers. MiXCR, applied by TCRdb to the immunoSEQ multiplex PCR reads, yields one record per CDR3 protein. In the table there are 150,000 to 200,000 distinct CDR3 sequences, over 85% of which are singletons. This CDR3 spans 13 amino acids. Deletions cut 5 bases from V and 4 bases from J, with 10 bases between. The sequencing input was CD4+ T cells from PBMCs. This chain uses TRBV12-3 or TRBV12-4 with TRBJ2-3; D is unresolved. The sequence was obtained from a human donor in good health. CDR3 protein: CASSPPHPDTQYF. The CDR3, as DNA: TGTGCCAGCAGTCCGCCTCACCCAGATACGCAGTATTTT.